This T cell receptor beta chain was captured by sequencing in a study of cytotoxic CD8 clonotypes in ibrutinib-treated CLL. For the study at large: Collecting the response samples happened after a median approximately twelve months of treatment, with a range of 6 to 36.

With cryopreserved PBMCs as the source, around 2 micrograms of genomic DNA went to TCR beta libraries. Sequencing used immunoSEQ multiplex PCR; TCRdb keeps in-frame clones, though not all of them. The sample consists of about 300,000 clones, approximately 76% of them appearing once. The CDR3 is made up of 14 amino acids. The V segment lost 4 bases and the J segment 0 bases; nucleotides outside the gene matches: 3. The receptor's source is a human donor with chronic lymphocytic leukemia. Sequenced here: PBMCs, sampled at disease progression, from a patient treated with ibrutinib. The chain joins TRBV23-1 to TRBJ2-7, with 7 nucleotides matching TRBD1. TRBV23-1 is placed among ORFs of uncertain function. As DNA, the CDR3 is TGCGCCAGCAGTCTTTGGGACAGCTCCTACGAGCAGTACTTC. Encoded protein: CASSLWDSSYEQYF.